This TCR beta chain came from a study of cytomegalovirus exposure and HLA in healthy donors (dated by TCRdb to about 2017). Broadly, across the study: An earlier analysis of approximately 640 of the donors reported approximately 270 Gb of sequence data and more than 90 million unique TCR beta sequences from 190 million or so T cells. Roughly 300 gigabases of sequencing data and 70 million to 85 million unique TCR sequences were included in an early release covering several hundred HLA-typed donors. Among the roughly 400 genotyped donors, approximately 81% belonged to the genetic ancestry cluster associated with self-reported Caucasian donors. The study aimed to test whether cataloging public T cell receptors could reveal signatures of past pathogen exposure. The T cell repertoires of 666 subjects were profiled by immunosequencing and related to cytomegalovirus serostatus. Besides the first cohort of 666 subjects, a separate validation cohort made up of about 120 different subjects was used. High-throughput TCR immunosequencing, statistical association of individual TCRs with disease status, and machine learning were combined to predict cytomegalovirus infection status. In a later analysis, previously published TCR beta repertoires from 550 to 750 donors were re-analyzed and high-resolution HLA genotyping was added so that TCR occurrence patterns could be studied. Rather than drawing on any new phenotypic data, the later analysis identified candidate immune exposures from TCR beta sequences and the way those sequences occurred across donors. In an earlier analysis of several hundred of the donors, high-throughput TCR beta sequencing was used to judge whether each TCR beta V gene segment behaved as functional or pseudogenic. Donor age, sex, ethnicity and CMV serostatus were compiled alongside the repertoire data. In a later genetic analysis, genome-wide SNP genotypes for about 55% of the roughly 670 donors were used, and that subset was treated as a discovery cohort. All discovery cohort repertoires had been generated using a single sequencing platform. HLA typing covered class I and class II loci at four-digit resolution. The number of typed donors differed by locus: roughly 620-640 for A, B, C, DRB1 and DQB1; about 520 for DQA1; 606 for DPA1; and about 470 for DPB1. Because of strong linkage in the cohort, roughly five DR-DQ haplotypes were treated as single units for association and clustering. Across 300 to 400 genotyped donors of the cohort, an average of about 250,000 unique TCR beta nucleotide sequences per donor were sequenced, and roughly a sixth of those sequences were non-productive. On the study overall, not on this receptor specifically: In a later analysis, several top co-occurrence clusters were reported to appear linked to parvovirus B19, influenza, CMV and Epstein-Barr virus. In a later analysis, the rate of TCR association differed among HLA loci, with DRB1 alleles having the most associated TCRs and HLA-C alleles having the fewest. According to the authors, the approach could potentially be generalized to other disease states and immunological phenotypes. A further reported finding was that TCR beta sequences accurately predicted the HLA-A and HLA-B alleles for most subjects in the first cohort. A later genetic analysis associated a missense DCLRE1C variant with V-gene and J-gene trimming of TCR beta chains, and an independent cohort replicated the association. The sequencing pipeline was judged likely to have produced a cluster of highly shared sequence variants as a technical artifact. Because some donors lacked HLA typing at each locus, the association tests relied only on the typed subset. Some IMGT-functional V segments, including TRBV6-2 and TRBV6-3, could not be told apart with the 87-base-pair reads, so those segments were excluded. The earlier analysis of about 600 of the donors excluded approximately 15 rarely observed V segments, including chromosome 9 orphons, because counts were too low. Specific HLA alleles were associated with 18,000 or so TCR beta sequences at a false discovery rate of 0.05 in a later analysis. Most TCR sequences were observed very rarely across donors, whereas some public TCRs were present in many individuals. In a later genetic analysis, fewer N-insertions in productive TCRs were reported among donors in an Asian-associated ancestry cluster than the roughly 700-donor mean. In a later analysis, HLA-associated TCR beta chains showed more clonal expansion and lower generation probabilities than non-associated chains that were equally common. Assigning TCR associations to individual alleles was difficult when HLA alleles, especially DR and DQ, strongly co-occurred. Roughly uniform sequencing depth across donors was assumed in presence/absence analyses, although this assumption may not hold. In vitro tests confirmed that a few of the cytomegalovirus-associated TCR beta chains recognize cytomegalovirus antigens. Linkage disequilibrium might explain the correlated functional status among segregating V segments, but an unknown experimental factor could not be excluded. The classifier was reported to diagnose cytomegalovirus status with high specificity and sensitivity in both the original and validation cohorts. A total of 150 or so TCR beta chains were listed by the study as associated with cytomegalovirus. In an earlier analysis of some 640 of the donors, most TCR beta V segments were observed in productive rearrangements about 87% or about 30% of the time, broadly matching IMGT annotations. In a later analysis, most CMV-associated TCR beta chains were found to appear HLA-restricted, with HLA associations seemingly driven largely by CMV exposure. The only immune exposure information available for the cohort was CMV serostatus. The cohort was sequenced for TCR beta chains only, and without alpha or paired-chain data the features that could be detected were limited.

CDR3 length: 15 amino acids, cysteine to phenylalanine. The entry retains the CDR3 DNA only, 45 bases that are in frame from base 1. The germline V gene provides CDR1 MDHEN and CDR2 SYDVKM. V and J are trimmed by 6 bases and 2 bases, and the gene matches miss 4 bases of the junction. The library was built by means of the immunoSEQ multiplex PCR assay. The multiplex PCR relied on a mix of 60 forward primers for TCR Vbeta segments and 13 reverse primers for TCR Jbeta segments. A multiplex PCR assay on genomic DNA amplified the CDR3 region of rearranged TCR beta genes. On the Illumina HiSeq System, the amplified TCR beta libraries were sequenced as 87-base-pair reads. Turning to the authors' computational methods: A later analysis counted about 80 million unique TCR beta chains across the 666 repertoires, and some 12 million of these chains were shared by at least two donors. Raw reads were error-corrected and collapsed into unique sequences with a nearest-neighbor algorithm that merged closely related sequences to remove PCR and sequencing errors. Alignment of CDR3 sequences to IMGT reference sequences was used to assign V, D and J gene segments. For a sequence to be retained, a match of at least six nucleotides was required to both a V gene segment and a J gene segment. Rearrangements were classified as productive when the CDR3 lacked stop codons and remained in frame with V and J, and all other rearrangements were classified as non-productive. Following IMGT convention, CDR3 was defined as the stretch from the second conserved V-encoded cysteine up to the conserved J-encoded phenylalanine. In an earlier analysis of approximately 590 of the donors, sequences lacking an unambiguous match to a single V gene segment were excluded. In an earlier analysis of more than 500 of the donors, a V segment was called functional when productive rearrangements were above 56.7%, and segregating when the standard deviation between donors exceeded 5%. A statistical classification framework was developed to diagnose cytomegalovirus status using the catalog of TCR beta chain sequences. In a later analysis, V and J genes were assigned by comparing TCR nucleotide sequences against IMGT/GENE-DB human TR gene sequences. A later analysis assigned CDR3 sequences and most-parsimonious VDJ recombination scenarios with the TCRdist pipeline. In a later analysis, each TCR beta chain was defined by its CDR3 amino acid sequence together with its V-gene family, and reads without a unique V-gene family were excluded. In a later analysis, 450 to 600 highly shared, low-generation-probability nucleotide sequences were removed to address suspected cross-contamination and a sequencing artifact. For each public chain, a later analysis derived a clonal expansion index from normalized ranks of inferred template counts within each repertoire. In a later analysis, generation probabilities were computed with a VDJ recombination model fitted to out-of-frame rearrangements, and the resulting probabilities were checked against IGoR. In a later analysis, TCR-TCR, TCR-HLA and TCR-CMV co-occurrence was scored with hypergeometric tests, and a repertoire-size bias correction was applied to TCR pairs. False discovery rates were estimated in a later analysis by permuting HLA or CMV assignments 20 times. In a later analysis, co-occurring TCRs were grouped with DBSCAN, and TCRdist sequence similarity was added when clustering was performed within HLA-allele-positive subsets. Repertoires with fewer than 30,000 or more than 120,000 public chains, plus five repertoires with anomalous nucleotide sharing, were excluded from co-occurrence clustering. As stored in TCRdb, this immuneACCESS dataset retains in-frame rearrangements with V and J assigned. A fraction of the clones does not appear; measured against another copy, unresolved V genes explain less than half of the discrepancy, and the remainder lacks a known reason. V, J and clone size are those of that table, while D and trimming were read from the DNA. The sample yields 100,000 to 150,000 clones; about 81% were counted once. The leading ten clones occupy 0.95% to 1.4% of the sample.

As to this clone: Its antigen has not been determined. Base qualities are missing; no much larger clone stands one base away.

In total, fewer than 750 healthy bone marrow donors made up the cohort. All cohort members were sampled while nominally healthy, although unrecorded immune exposures were likely present. The donor tested CMV seronegative, placing the donor among the approximately 360 seronegative members of the cohort. A peripheral blood sample was provided by each donor, and peripheral blood mononuclear cells were used for TCR beta sequencing. Genomic DNA extraction from the blood cell samples was performed with the Qiagen DNeasy Blood Extraction Kit. The sequencing input was PBMCs. The V and J segments used are TRBV28 and TRBJ1-2; 12 central nucleotides agree with TRBD1. The source is a woman aged 25 to 39 in good health and CMV-seronegative. The DNA is as follows: TGTGCCAGCAGCCCCGGGACAGGGGGCAACTATGGCTACACCTTC. It translates as CASSPGTGGNYGYTF.